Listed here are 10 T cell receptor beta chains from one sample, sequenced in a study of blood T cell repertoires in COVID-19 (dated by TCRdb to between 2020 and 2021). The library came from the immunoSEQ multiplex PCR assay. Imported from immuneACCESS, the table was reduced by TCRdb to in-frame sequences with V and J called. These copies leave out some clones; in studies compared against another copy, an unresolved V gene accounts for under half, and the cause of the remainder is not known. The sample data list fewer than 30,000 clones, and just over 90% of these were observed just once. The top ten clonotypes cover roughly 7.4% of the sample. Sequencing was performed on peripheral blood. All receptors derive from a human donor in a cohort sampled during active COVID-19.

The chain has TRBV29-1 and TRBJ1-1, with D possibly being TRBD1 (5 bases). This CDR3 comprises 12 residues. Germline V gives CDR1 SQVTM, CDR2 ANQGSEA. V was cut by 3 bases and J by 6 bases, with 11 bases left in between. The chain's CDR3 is CSVEVGGPEAFF. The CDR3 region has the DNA TGCAGCGTTGAGGTCGGGGGTCCTGAAGCTTTCTTT.

Here the CDR3 reads CASSRDLAGKNIQYF. The DNA for the CDR3 is TGTGCCAGCAGCCGGGATCTCGCGGGCAAAAACATTCAGTACTTC. The chain has TRBV7-2 and TRBJ2-4, with D possibly being TRBD2 (5 bases). The germline CDR1 and CDR2 sequences are SGHTA and FQGNSA. The CDR3 sequence is 15 residues long. V was pared by 5 bases and J by 3 bases, with 14 bases between. Using reference TRBV7-2 and TRBJ2-4 for the parts outside the CDR3, the full variable domain is GAGVSQSPSNKVTEKGKDVELRCDPISGHTALYWYRQSLGQGLEFLIYFQGNSAPDKSGLPSDRFSAERTGGSVSTLTIQRTQQEDSAVYLCASSRDLAGKNIQYFGAGTRLSVL.

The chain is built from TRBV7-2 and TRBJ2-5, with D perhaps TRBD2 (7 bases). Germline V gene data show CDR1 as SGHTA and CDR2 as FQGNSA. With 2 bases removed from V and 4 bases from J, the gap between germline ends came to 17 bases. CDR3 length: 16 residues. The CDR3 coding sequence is TGTGCCAGCAGCTTAATAAGGGGCGGGGGCATAGAGACCCAGTACTTC. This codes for CASSLIRGGGIETQYF.

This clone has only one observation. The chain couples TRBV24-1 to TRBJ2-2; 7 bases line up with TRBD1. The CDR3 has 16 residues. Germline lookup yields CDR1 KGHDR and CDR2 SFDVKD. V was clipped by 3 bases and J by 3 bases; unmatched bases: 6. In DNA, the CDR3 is TGTGCCACCAGTGATGTAAGGGGGCAAGACACCGGGGAGCTGTTTTTT. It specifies CATSDVRGQDTGELFF.

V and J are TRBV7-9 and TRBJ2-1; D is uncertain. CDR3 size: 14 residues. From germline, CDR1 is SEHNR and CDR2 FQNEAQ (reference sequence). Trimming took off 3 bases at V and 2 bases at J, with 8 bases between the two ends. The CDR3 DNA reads TGTGCCAGCAGCTTGCGGCCTACCTACAATGAGCAGTTCTTC. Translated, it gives CASSLRPTYNEQFF.

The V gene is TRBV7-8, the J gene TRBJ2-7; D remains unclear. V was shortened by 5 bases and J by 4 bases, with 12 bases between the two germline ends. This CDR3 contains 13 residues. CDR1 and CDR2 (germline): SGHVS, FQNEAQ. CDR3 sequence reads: CASSAHPDYEQYF. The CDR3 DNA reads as TGTGCCAGCAGCGCCCACCCAGATTACGAGCAGTACTTC.

CDR3 amino acids: CASSAGGGSTNEKLFF. The CDR3 DNA reads TGTGCCAGCAGCGCTGGGGGGGGTTCAACTAATGAAAAACTGTTTTTT. The chain uses TRBV9 and TRBJ1-4, with D tentatively TRBD1 (5 bases). The germline V gene encodes CDR1 SGDLS and CDR2 YYNGEE. The CDR3 sequence is 16 residues long. V lost 3 bases and J lost 0, with 12 bases in between.

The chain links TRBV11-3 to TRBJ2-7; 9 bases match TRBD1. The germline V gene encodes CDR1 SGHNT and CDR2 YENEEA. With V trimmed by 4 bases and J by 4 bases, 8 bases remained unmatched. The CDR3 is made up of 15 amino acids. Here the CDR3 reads CASSYPSQGAYEQYF. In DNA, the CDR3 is TGTGCCAGCAGCTACCCCTCACAGGGGGCTTACGAGCAGTACTTC.

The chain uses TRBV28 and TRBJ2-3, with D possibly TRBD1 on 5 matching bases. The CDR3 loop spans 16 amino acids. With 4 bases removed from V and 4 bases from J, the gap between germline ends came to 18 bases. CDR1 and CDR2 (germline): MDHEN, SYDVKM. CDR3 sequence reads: CASSSFTPGKADTQYF. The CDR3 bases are TGTGCCAGCAGTTCATTTACGCCAGGGAAAGCAGATACGCAGTATTTT.

DNA of the CDR3: TGTGCCAGCAGCTCAGAAGAGACCCAGTACTTC. It encodes CASSSEETQYF. The chain employs TRBV25-1 and TRBJ2-5, with unresolved D. The CDR3 is 11 amino acids. Deletions cut 6 bases from V and 3 bases from J, with 5 bases between. CDR1 and CDR2 from the germline V gene are MGHDK and SYGVNS. The whole variable domain, remainder taken from reference TRBV25-1 and TRBJ2-5, is EADIYQTPRYLVIGTGKKITLECSQTMGHDKMYWYQQDPGMELHLIHYSYGVNSTEKGDLSSESTVSRIRTEHFPLTLESARPSHTSQYLCASSSEETQYFGPGTRLLVL.